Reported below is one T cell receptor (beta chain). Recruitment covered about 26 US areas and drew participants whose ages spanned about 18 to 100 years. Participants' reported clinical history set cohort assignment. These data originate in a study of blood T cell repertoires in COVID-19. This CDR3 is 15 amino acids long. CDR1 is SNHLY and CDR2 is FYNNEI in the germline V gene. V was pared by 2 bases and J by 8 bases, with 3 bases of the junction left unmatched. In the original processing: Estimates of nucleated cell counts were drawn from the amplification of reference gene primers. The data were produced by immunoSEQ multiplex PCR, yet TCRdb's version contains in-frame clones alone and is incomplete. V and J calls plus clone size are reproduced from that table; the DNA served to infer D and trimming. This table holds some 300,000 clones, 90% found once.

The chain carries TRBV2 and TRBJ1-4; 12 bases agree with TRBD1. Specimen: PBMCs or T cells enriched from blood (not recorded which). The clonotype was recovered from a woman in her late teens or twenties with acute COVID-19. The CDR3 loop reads CASSESGTGGEKLFF. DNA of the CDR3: TGTGCCAGCAGTGAATCCGGGACAGGGGGCGAAAAACTGTTTTTT.